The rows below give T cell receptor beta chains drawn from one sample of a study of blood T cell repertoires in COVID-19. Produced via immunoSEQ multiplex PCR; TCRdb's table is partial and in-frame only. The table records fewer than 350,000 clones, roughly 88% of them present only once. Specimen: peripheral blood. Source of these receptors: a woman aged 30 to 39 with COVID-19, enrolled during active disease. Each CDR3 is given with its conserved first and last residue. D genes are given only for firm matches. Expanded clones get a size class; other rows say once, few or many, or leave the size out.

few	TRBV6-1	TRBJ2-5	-	CASSDGGGQETQYF	TGTGCCAGCAGTGATGGTGGAGGACAAGAGACCCAGTACTTC
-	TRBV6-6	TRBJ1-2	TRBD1	CASSYGGSGGYGYTF	TGTGCCAGCAGTTACGGGGGGTCAGGGGGATATGGCTACACCTTC
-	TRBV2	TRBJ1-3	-	CASSDLGNTIYF	TGTGCCAGCAGTGACCTCGGAAACACCATATATTTT
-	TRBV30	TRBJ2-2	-	CAWSGVRYTGELFF	TGTGCCTGGAGCGGGGTCAGGTACACCGGGGAGCTGTTTTTT
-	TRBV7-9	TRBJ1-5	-	CASSAGAAYSNQPQHF	TGTGCCAGCTCCGCTGGGGCAGCATATAGCAATCAGCCCCAGCATTTT
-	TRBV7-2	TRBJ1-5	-	CASSLGGSFNQPQHF	TGTGCCAGCAGCTTGGGAGGGTCCTTCAATCAGCCCCAGCATTTT
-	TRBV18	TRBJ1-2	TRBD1	CASSSRPGQGAKGYTF	TGTGCCAGCTCATCCCGACCTGGCCAGGGGGCAAAGGGCTACACCTTC
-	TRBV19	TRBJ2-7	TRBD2	CASSPLAGHSYEQYF	TGTGCCAGTAGTCCTCTAGCGGGCCACTCCTACGAGCAGTACTTC
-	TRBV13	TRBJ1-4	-	CASSARQTTNEKLFF	TGTGCCAGCAGCGCCCGACAGACAACTAATGAAAAACTGTTTTTT
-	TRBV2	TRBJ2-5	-	CASSENSETQYF	TGTGCCAGCAGTGAAAACAGCGAGACCCAGTACTTC
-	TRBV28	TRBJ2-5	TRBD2	CASSFRLAVPETQYF	TGTGCCAGCAGTTTCCGGCTAGCGGTTCCGGAGACCCAGTACTTC
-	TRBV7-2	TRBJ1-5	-	CASSLGRGKGNQPQHF	TGTGCCAGCAGCTTAGGTCGAGGCAAGGGCAATCAGCCCCAGCATTTT
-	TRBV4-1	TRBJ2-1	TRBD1	CASSPGQGARDEQFF	TGCGCCAGCAGCCCGGGACAGGGGGCGCGGGATGAGCAGTTCTTC
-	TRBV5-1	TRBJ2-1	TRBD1	CASSPGGFSYNEQFF	TGCGCCAGCAGTCCAGGGGGCTTTTCCTACAATGAGCAGTTCTTC
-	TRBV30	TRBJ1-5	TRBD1	CAWKPKQGAGQPQHF	TGTGCCTGGAAACCTAAACAGGGGGCAGGCCAGCCCCAGCATTTT
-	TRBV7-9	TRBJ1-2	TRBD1	CASSFGQEGGYTF	TGTGCCAGCAGCTTCGGACAGGAGGGGGGCTACACCTTC
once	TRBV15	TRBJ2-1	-	CATSRDRNRGNEQFF	TGTGCCACCAGCAGAGACAGAAACAGAGGGAATGAGCAGTTCTTC
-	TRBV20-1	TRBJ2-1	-	CSASTGGTYNEQFF	TGCAGTGCTAGTACGGGGGGCACCTACAATGAGCAGTTCTTC
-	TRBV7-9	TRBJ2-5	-	CASSLVLVETQYF	TGTGCCAGCAGCTTAGTTCTAGTCGAGACCCAGTACTTC
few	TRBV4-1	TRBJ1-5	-	CASSQPGEGDQPQHF	TGCGCCAGCAGCCAACCCGGTGAAGGGGATCAGCCCCAGCATTTT
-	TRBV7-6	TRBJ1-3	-	CASSLRGSGNTIYF	TGTGCCAGCAGCTTAAGGGGTTCTGGAAACACCATATATTTT
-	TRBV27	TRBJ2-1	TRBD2	CASSGAGGIMEQFF	TGTGCCAGCAGTGGAGCGGGGGGCATCATGGAGCAGTTCTTC
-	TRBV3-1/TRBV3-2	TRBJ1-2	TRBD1	CASSPQTGVRGYTF	TGTGCCAGCAGCCCGCAGACAGGGGTCCGTGGCTACACCTTC
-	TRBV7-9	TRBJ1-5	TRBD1	CASTLTGKDQPQHF	TGTGCCAGCACCCTGACAGGGAAGGATCAGCCCCAGCATTTT
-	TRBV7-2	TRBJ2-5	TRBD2	CASSFYSGGGETQYF	TGTGCCAGCAGCTTTTATAGCGGGGGTGGGGAGACCCAGTACTTC
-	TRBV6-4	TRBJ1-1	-	CASSDGGLGTEAFF	TGTGCCAGCAGTGACGGGGGCCTGGGCACTGAAGCTTTCTTT
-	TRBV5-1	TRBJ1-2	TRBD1	CASSLTGGSGYTF	TGCGCCAGCAGCTTAACAGGGGGCTCTGGCTACACCTTC
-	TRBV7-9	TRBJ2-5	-	CASSLSGQLRQETQYF	TGTGCCAGCAGCTTATCCGGACAGCTAAGGCAAGAGACCCAGTACTTC
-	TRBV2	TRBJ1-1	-	CASIDRGVNTEAFF	TGTGCCAGCATCGACCGGGGGGTGAACACTGAAGCTTTCTTT
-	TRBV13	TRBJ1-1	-	CASSHRTLNTEAFF	TGTGCCAGCAGCCACAGGACCCTGAACACTGAAGCTTTCTTT
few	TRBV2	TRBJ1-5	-	CASSDYSNQPQHF	TGTGCCAGCAGTGATTATAGCAATCAGCCCCAGCATTTT
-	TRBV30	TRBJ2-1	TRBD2	CAWSAPNSGGLWDEQFF	TGTGCCTGGAGTGCCCCGAATAGCGGGGGCCTTTGGGATGAGCAGTTCTTC
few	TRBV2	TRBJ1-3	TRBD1	CASTDGGQTMSSGNTIYF	TGTGCCAGCACCGATGGGGGACAGACTATGAGCTCTGGAAACACCATATATTTT
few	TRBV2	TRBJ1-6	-	CASRPDSSGSPLHF	TGTGCCAGCAGACCCGACAGTAGCGGTTCACCCCTCCACTTT
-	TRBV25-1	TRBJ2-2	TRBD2	CASSVSSGGTSGELFF	TGTGCCAGCAGTGTGTCTAGCGGGGGGACATCCGGGGAGCTGTTTTTT
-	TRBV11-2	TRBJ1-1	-	CASSLDRGRQAFF	TGTGCCAGCAGCTTAGATCGCGGGCGGCAAGCTTTCTTT
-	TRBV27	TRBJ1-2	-	CASSLSPESVSTF	TGTGCCAGCAGTTTATCCCCCGAGTCCGTCTCCACCTTC
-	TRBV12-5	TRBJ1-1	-	CASGLAEVGTEAFF	TGTGCTAGTGGTTTGGCTGAGGTGGGCACTGAAGCTTTCTTT
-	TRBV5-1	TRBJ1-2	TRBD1	CASTDPTGVNYGYTF	TGCGCCAGCACCGACCCGACAGGGGTGAACTATGGCTACACCTTC
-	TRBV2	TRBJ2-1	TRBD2	CASRKGTSGRYNEQFF	TGTGCCAGCAGGAAAGGGACTAGCGGGAGATACAATGAGCAGTTCTTC
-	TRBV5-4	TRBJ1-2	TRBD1	CASNSPDRAGGYTF	TGTGCCAGCAACTCCCCTGACAGGGCAGGTGGCTACACCTTC
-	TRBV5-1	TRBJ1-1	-	CASSYDRLNTEAFF	TGCGCCAGCAGCTATGACAGGCTGAACACTGAAGCTTTCTTT
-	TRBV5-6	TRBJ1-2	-	CASSGRPGGISGYTF	TGTGCCAGCAGCGGACGGCCCGGAGGGATTTCGGGCTACACCTTC
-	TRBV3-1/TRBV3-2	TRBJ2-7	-	CASSQEGLEQYF	TGTGCCAGCAGCCAAGAGGGGCTCGAGCAGTACTTC
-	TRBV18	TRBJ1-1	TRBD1	CASSPLTGGVDMDTEAFF	TGTGCCAGCTCACCACTCACAGGGGGCGTGGACATGGACACTGAAGCTTTCTTT
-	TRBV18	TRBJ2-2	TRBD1	CASSPSGGRTGELFF	TGTGCCAGCTCACCATCAGGGGGCAGGACCGGGGAGCTGTTTTTT
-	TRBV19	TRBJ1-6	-	CASSPRYDAPLHF	TGTGCCAGTAGTCCCCGGTACGATGCACCCCTCCACTTT
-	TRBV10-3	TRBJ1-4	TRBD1	CAISESGTGSEKLFF	TGTGCCATCAGTGAGTCAGGGACAGGGAGTGAAAAACTGTTTTTT
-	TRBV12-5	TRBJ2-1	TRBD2	CASGTGLAGNNEQFF	TGTGCTAGTGGTACGGGACTAGCGGGTAACAATGAGCAGTTCTTC
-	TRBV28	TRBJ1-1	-	CASIQEGSPNTEAFF	TGTGCCAGCATCCAGGAAGGCAGCCCGAACACTGAAGCTTTCTTT